This is a list of T cell receptor beta chains from one sample in a study of T-cell reconstitution after alpha-beta-depleted transplantation in children. Each CDR3 protein gets one entry after TCRdb re-called the PCR reads with MiXCR. The sample comprises under 450,000 distinct CDR3 sequences, about 14% of which are singletons, and about 4% rests with the top ten. Source: PBMCs, taken from the stem cell graft. Every receptor here comes from a human donor who donated a stem cell graft to a child with Fanconi anemia. The CDR3 runs from the conserved cysteine through the conserved F or W. A D gene is named only where the DNA matches it firmly. For some rows the clone size is stated as once, few or many, or as a class when expanded; others skip it.

D gene: NA; V gene: TRBV11-2; J gene: TRBJ1-1; clone size: NA; CDR3 DNA: TGTGCCAGCAGCTTAGATCATGTGTTTACTGAAGCTTTCTTT; CDR3 protein: CASSLDHVFTEAFF
D gene: NA; V gene: TRBV12-3/TRBV12-4; J gene: TRBJ2-1; clone size: few; CDR3 DNA: TGTGCCAGCAGTTTAGTAGGGACGGAGAATGAGCAGTTCTTC; CDR3 protein: CASSLVGTENEQFF
D gene: NA; V gene: TRBV10-3; J gene: TRBJ2-7; clone size: NA; CDR3 DNA: TGTGCCGGCACACGTGAGGCGCGCGGCGAGCAGTACTTC; CDR3 protein: CAGTREARGEQYF
D gene: NA; V gene: TRBV30; J gene: TRBJ2-5; clone size: few; CDR3 DNA: TGTGCCTGGGGGGGGCGAGAGACCCAGTACTTC; CDR3 protein: CAWGGRETQYF
D gene: NA; V gene: TRBV5-5; J gene: TRBJ2-3; clone size: few; CDR3 DNA: TGTGCCAGCAGCACCCCATTGGAGACGCAGTATTTT; CDR3 protein: CASSTPLETQYF
D gene: TRBD1; V gene: TRBV18; J gene: TRBJ2-1; clone size: NA; CDR3 DNA: TGTGCCAGCTCGCAACAGGGGCAATACAATGAGCAGTTCTTC; CDR3 protein: CASSQQGQYNEQFF
D gene: TRBD1; V gene: TRBV7-8; J gene: TRBJ1-1; clone size: few; CDR3 DNA: TGTGCCAGCAGCACCTCGGACAGGGGAGGTACTGAAGCTTTCTTT; CDR3 protein: CASSTSDRGGTEAFF
D gene: NA; V gene: TRBV7-9; J gene: TRBJ2-2; clone size: few; CDR3 DNA: TGTGCCAGCAGCCGAACGCCAGGGTCCGGGGAGCTGTTTTTT; CDR3 protein: CASSRTPGSGELFF
D gene: TRBD2; V gene: TRBV29-1; J gene: TRBJ2-3; clone size: many; CDR3 DNA: TGCAGCGTTTCCGGGACTAGCGGGGCGTTCGGGGAAGATACGCAGTATTTT; CDR3 protein: CSVSGTSGAFGEDTQYF
D gene: NA; V gene: TRBV20-1; J gene: TRBJ2-3; clone size: many; CDR3 DNA: TGCAGTGCTAGTACAGGGAGTTGGTTCACAGATACGCAGTATTTT; CDR3 protein: CSASTGSWFTDTQYF